This TCR beta chain was captured by sequencing in a study of blood T cell repertoires in COVID-19 (dated by TCRdb to the early 2020s). Background on the whole study: The collaborator samples originated in the United States, Italy and Spain and spanned the acute and convalescent phases of COVID-19. Samples came from the ongoing ImmuneRACE study (first 160 participants) plus 1,254 subjects from 6 global collaborators. Sample metadata almost always included a de-identified subject ID, COVID-19 status, age in years and sex. Deeply sampled blood TCRbeta repertoires from subjects exposed to, actively infected with, or recovered from COVID-19 were included in the dataset. The repertoires were made available in a free public database intended to serve as a resource for research on the immune response to SARS-CoV-2. Where HLA class I and class II types were available, the types were taken from metadata supplied by the sample provider, not from assay-based typing. The prospective study material was composed of cDNA or gDNA derived from T cells, B-cell-depleted T cells, or PBMCs.

One collaborating source in Seattle enrolled patients during active infection and followed them longitudinally through the course of disease. Each collaborating institution followed its own protocols to collect whole blood in K2EDTA tubes. For TCRbeta analysis, collaborators shipped samples in one of three forms: frozen whole blood, isolated PBMCs, or DNA extracted from either of those sample types. The full study reports these points: The quantity of clinical and demographic metadata differed by source and by participant and was supplied without curation.

Points on this clone: It lacks a known antigen. No base quality information exists; no much larger clone differs at one position.

CDR1 SGHRS and CDR2 YFSETQ were looked up in the germline V gene. The junction carries 6 bases between V and J, which are trimmed by 0 bases and 2 bases respectively. The CDR3 runs 14 amino acids, cysteine and phenylalanine included. Left in the record is the CDR3 DNA by itself, 42 bases read in frame from the first base. TCRbeta CDR3 regions were amplified from genomic DNA using the immunoSEQ Assay, a bias-controlled multiplex PCR. In the authors' own workflow: The number of nucleated cells in each sample was estimated from the amplification of reference gene primers within the assay. Sequence reads were collapsed and filtered to measure the absolute abundance of every unique TCRbeta CDR3 rearrangement. Productive Simpson clonality was computed per sample as the square root of Simpson's diversity index over productive rearrangements. In TCRdb, the immuneACCESS table is reduced to in-frame sequences with V and J assigned. These tables do not hold every clone; where another copy was compared, an unresolved V gene accounts for under half, and the others remain unexplained. V, J and clone size were drawn from that table, and D and trimming were deduced from the DNA. The table for this sample lists about 220,000 clones; about 81% of them were counted only once. The leading ten clones occupy 4.5% to 5.5% of the sample.

The sequence came from a woman aged 70 to 79 with COVID-19, enrolled during active disease. The rearranged chain carries TRBV5-1 and TRBJ1-3; the D gene cannot be named for sure. The sample was peripheral blood. The nucleotide sequence is given as TGCGCCAGCAGCTTGGAAACAGCTGGAAACACCATATATTTT. This encodes CASSLETAGNTIYF. The CDR3 plus the reference TRBV5-1 and TRBJ1-3 genes for the other parts give the full variable domain: KAGVTQTPRYLIKTRGQQVTLSCSPISGHRSVSWYQQTPGQGLQFLFEYFSETQRNKGNFPGRFSGRQFSNSRSEMNVSTLELGDSALYLCASSLETAGNTIYFGEGSWLTVV.